One sample yielded the 23 T cell receptor beta chains listed below, sequenced in a study of CD8 T cells in Susac syndrome. Random hexamers served to reverse transcribe roughly 0.5 to 1 ug RNA. In TCRdb, the immunoSEQ multiplex PCR reads were re-called with MiXCR into one record per CDR3 protein. The sample yields about 81,000 distinct CDR3 sequences, 90% to 95% seen once. The sequenced sample was CD8+ T cells from PBMCs. The receptor set was obtained from a human donor with Susac syndrome.

A single count supports this clonotype. This chain links TRBV6-2 or TRBV6-3 with TRBJ2-3; TRBD2 matches 8 bases. CDR3 size: 14 residues. V was clipped by 4 bases and J by 3 bases; unmatched bases: 3. The germline V gene has CDR1 MNHEY and CDR2 SVGEGT. The CDR3 DNA follows: TGTGCCAGCAGTTCGGCTAGCGGGACAGATACGCAGTATTTT. Translation: CASSSASGTDTQYF.

The genes are TRBV7-9 and TRBJ2-1; 9 bases are a match to TRBD2. CDR1 is SEHNR, CDR2 FQNEAQ, per germline (reference sequence). The CDR3 spans 15 residues. V dropped 5 bases and J dropped 4; count of bases not matched to a gene: 6. CDR3 coding DNA: TGTGCCAGCAGCCCGACTAGCGGAGAGTACAATGAGCAGTTCTTC. It codes for CASSPTSGEYNEQFF.

The chain employs TRBV9 and TRBJ2-1, with TRBD1 identical over 9 bases. V was clipped by 3 bases and J by 8 bases; unmatched bases: 15. The CDR3 has 17 residues. CDR1 SGDLS and CDR2 YYNGEE come from the germline V gene. The CDR3 DNA follows: TGTGCCAGCAGCGGGAGGGGGAACAGGGGGCCCCAGGATGAGCAGTTCTTC. Amino acids: CASSGRGNRGPQDEQFF.

The DNA for the CDR3 is TGTGCCAGCAGTGATAGGGACTTCACTGAAGCTTTCTTT. Its translation is CASSDRDFTEAFF. The chain couples TRBV6-1 to TRBJ1-1, with D possibly being TRBD1 (5 bases). This CDR3 region has 13 residues. Trimming stripped 3 bases from V and 4 bases from J, with 9 bases between. Germline V gene sequence: CDR1 MNHNS, CDR2 SASEGT.

The chain uses TRBV9 and TRBJ2-7; D ambiguous. The germline V and J ends were trimmed by 3 bases and 2 bases, with 15 bases remaining between them. Germline CDR1 SGDLS, CDR2 YYNGEE. The CDR3 contains 15 residues. CDR3 residues: CASSEGSGVPYEQYF. CDR3 coding DNA: TGTGCCAGCAGCGAGGGAAGTGGGGTCCCCTACGAGCAGTACTTC.

The chain recombines TRBV6-5 with TRBJ1-1; 7 nucleotides line up with TRBD1. CDR1 and CDR2 (germline): MNHEY, SVGAGI. Trimming cost V 6 bases and J 2 bases; bases outside gene matches: 6. This CDR3 is built from 14 residues. The CDR3 region is CASRRTGDNTEAFF. CDR3 coding DNA: TGTGCCAGCAGAAGGACAGGCGACAACACTGAAGCTTTCTTT.

This clonotype was detected only once. The V call is TRBV27, the J call TRBJ2-1; D assignment may be TRBD1 or TRBD2 (5 bases each). CDR1 is MNHEY, CDR2 SMNVEV, per germline (reference sequence). CDR3 length: 13 residues. Trimming removed 8 bases at V and 0 bases at J, with 8 bases between. CDR3 region: CASGGSSYNEQFF. DNA of the CDR3: TGTGCCAGCGGGGGAAGCTCCTACAATGAGCAGTTCTTC.

This chain connects TRBV7-6 to TRBJ2-2; D remains ambiguous. Trimming cost V 0 bases and J 1 base, with 9 bases left between them. This CDR3 region has 16 residues. CDR1 and CDR2 from the germline V gene are SGHVS and FNYEAQ. The CDR3 DNA is TGTGCCAGCAGCTTAGCGATTAGAGAGAACACCGGGGAGCTGTTTTTT. This translates into CASSLAIRENTGELFF.

The chain has TRBV7-2 and TRBJ2-1; tentatively, D is TRBD1 (5 bases). CDR1 SGHTA and CDR2 FQGNSA come from the germline V gene. The V end was cut by 1 base, the J end by 8 bases, with 18 bases between. The CDR3 length is 16 residues. For the CDR3, the DNA is TGTGCCAGCAGCTTAGAACAGGCACTGATAACTGATGAGCAGTTCTTC. The encoded protein is CASSLEQALITDEQFF.

This rearrangement joins TRBV3-1 to TRBJ2-5; D is unclear. With 0 bases removed from V and 5 bases from J, the gap between germline ends came to 10 bases. The CDR3 has 14 residues. CDR1 is LGHDT, CDR2 YNNKEL, per germline (reference sequence). The CDR3 coding sequence is TGTGCCAGCAGCCAAGAACCGGACCGGGAGACCCAGTACTTC. Its translation is CASSQEPDRETQYF.

This clonotype was seen only once. This chain links TRBV20-1 with TRBJ2-5; a weak D match, TRBD1 (6 bases). This CDR3 is built from 17 residues. Germline V gives CDR1 DFQATT, CDR2 SNEGSKA (reference sequence). V shed 0 bases and J shed 1 base, with 18 bases lying between them. The CDR3 reads CSARDLDRLYTQETQYF. CDR3 DNA sequence: TGCAGTGCTAGAGATCTTGACAGGCTATACACCCAAGAGACCCAGTACTTC.

V usage is TRBV6-2 or TRBV6-3 and J usage is TRBJ2-7, with 9 positions matching TRBD1. Germline values: CDR1 MNHEY, CDR2 SVGEGT. The CDR3 totals 15 residues. J gave up 0 bases and V 6 bases, and 6 bases lay outside the gene matches. The CDR3 nucleotides read TGTGCCAGCAGCACTCCGGGACAGGGCTCCTACGAGCAGTACTTC. Its protein is CASSTPGQGSYEQYF.

The rearrangement links TRBV6-5 to TRBJ2-4; 7 bases are shared with TRBD1. CDR3 length equals 20 residues. Per the germline V gene, CDR1 is MNHEY and CDR2 is SVGAGI. Trimming took 3 bases from V and 0 from J; bases not matched to a gene: 17. CDR3 loop: CASSYAVGTDQFLAKNIQYF. The CDR3 DNA follows: TGTGCCAGCAGTTATGCCGTCGGGACAGACCAATTTCTAGCCAAAAACATTCAGTACTTC.

J is TRBJ2-1 and V is TRBV10-3; TRBD2 might be the D (6 bases). The germline gives CDR1 ENHRY, CDR2 SYGVKD. CDR3 size: 16 residues. V was clipped by 4 bases and J by 6 bases, with 19 bases between them. The CDR3 loop is CAISGGVGGPGNEQFF. The CDR3 coding sequence is TGTGCCATCAGTGGCGGGGTAGGAGGTCCTGGCAATGAGCAGTTCTTC.

The chain has TRBV7-9 and TRBJ2-1, with 7 bases fitting TRBD2. V trimming: 6 bases; J trimming: 10 bases; junction bases outside the gene matches: 18. The CDR3 extends over 16 amino acids. Germline V gene sequence: CDR1 SEHNR, CDR2 FQNEAQ (reference sequence). CDR3 sequence reads: CASSPVSGPEIREQFF. For the CDR3, the DNA is TGTGCCAGCAGTCCTGTTAGCGGGCCAGAGATTCGGGAGCAGTTCTTC.

The CDR3 is CASSQDRWDQETQYF. In DNA form, the CDR3 reads TGCGCCAGCAGCCAAGATAGGTGGGACCAAGAGACCCAGTACTTC. The chain uses TRBV4-3 and TRBJ2-5, with D uncertain. V shed 0 bases and J shed 0 bases, with 8 bases lying between them. CDR3 length: 15 amino acids. CDR1 is LGHNA and CDR2 is YSLEER in the germline V gene.

This clonotype was found a few times. The rearrangement joins TRBV30 to TRBJ2-1, with D perhaps matching TRBD1 or TRBD2 (5 bases each). V dropped 0 bases and J dropped 8 bases, with 11 bases sitting between them. The CDR3 has 13 amino acids. Germline CDR1 and CDR2: GTSNPN and SVGIG (reference sequence). The CDR3 DNA reads TGTGCCTGGAGTGTACCCTTGGGGGATGAGCAGTTCTTC. It yields the protein CAWSVPLGDEQFF.

V usage is TRBV6-5 and J usage is TRBJ2-1, with 8 bases fitting TRBD2. Germline loops: CDR1 MNHEY, CDR2 SVGAGI. With V trimmed by 3 bases and J by 8 bases, 15 bases remained unmatched. The CDR3 length is 17 residues. In nucleotides, the CDR3 is TGTGCCAGCAGTTATTTGGCGGGAGGCCAAGACCGAGATGAGCAGTTCTTC. This encodes CASSYLAGGQDRDEQFF.

The J gene is TRBJ1-1, the V gene TRBV23-1; 9 nucleotides match TRBD1. TRBV23-1 is assigned to the ORF class and has an uncertain function. V shed 4 bases, J shed 5 bases, and the junction held 11 bases outside the gene matches. The CDR3 is 16 amino acids. DNA of the CDR3: TGCGCCAGCAGTCCTCCCACAGGGGGCATAAGAACTGAAGCTTTCTTT. Protein product: CASSPPTGGIRTEAFF.

This clonotype was detected only once. The rearrangement uses TRBV3-1 and TRBJ2-1; TRBD2 matches at 11 bases. The V gene's germline CDR1 is LGHDT and CDR2 YNNKEL (reference sequence). V was pared by 4 bases and J by 2 bases, with 10 bases of the junction left unmatched. This CDR3 contains 18 residues. CDR3 sequence (DNA): TGTGCCAGCAGCCCAAAATCGACTAGCGGGAAGACCTACAATGAGCAGTTCTTC. Translated, it gives CASSPKSTSGKTYNEQFF.

The rearrangement joins TRBV2 to TRBJ2-7; 7 positions match TRBD1. CDR1 and CDR2 (germline): SNHLY, FYNNEI. The CDR3 is 15 amino acids. Trimming removed 1 base from V and 0 bases from J; junction bases left unmatched: 3. CDR3 nucleotides: TGTGCCAGCAGTGAAGTGGGACAGACCTCCTACGAGCAGTACTTC. Residues: CASSEVGQTSYEQYF.

The CDR3 DNA reads as TGTGCCAGCAGCGGGGAGGTCCGGGACTCGCAGTCTCAAGAGACCCAGTACTTC. It encodes CASSGEVRDSQSQETQYF. The chain recombines TRBV5-4 with TRBJ2-5; weak D call: TRBD2 (6 bases). Looked up from germline, CDR1 is SGHNT and CDR2 is YYREEE (reference sequence). The CDR3 sequence is 18 residues long. With 4 bases removed from V and 2 bases from J, the gap between germline ends came to 24 bases. The whole variable domain, remainder taken from reference TRBV5-4 and TRBJ2-5, is ETGVTQSPTHLIKTRGQQVTLRCSSQSGHNTVSWYQQALGQGPQFIFQYYREEENGRGNFPPRFSGLQFPNYSSELNVNALELDDSALYLCASSGEVRDSQSQETQYFGPGTRLLVL.

The chain combines TRBV29-1 with TRBJ1-1; D call uncertain. The CDR3 is made up of 11 amino acids. The germline V gene has CDR1 SQVTM and CDR2 ANQGSEA. V lost 7 bases and J lost 4, with 10 bases in between. In DNA, the CDR3 is TGCAGCGCTGACGACGGCACTGAAGCTTTCTTT. Translated: CSADDGTEAFF.